This is a list of T cell receptor beta chains from one sample in a study of blood T cell repertoires in COVID-19. The assay was immunoSEQ multiplex PCR, and TCRdb's table has in-frame clones only and misses some. The sample lists some 510,000 clones; roughly 90% were seen once. Sequencing was done on a sample of PBMCs or T cells enriched from blood (not recorded which). These receptors were obtained from a woman aged 40-49 years who had recovered from COVID-19. Each CDR3 is given with its conserved first and last residue. The D gene is left open where the match is weak. Clone size, where shown, is once, few, many, or a class for clones that have expanded.

CDR3 length	V gene	clone size	J gene	D gene	CDR3 protein	CDR3 DNA
15	TRBV19	NA	TRBJ1-5	TRBD1	CASSMDRGPDQPQHF	TGTGCCAGTAGTATGGACAGGGGGCCGGATCAGCCCCAGCATTTT
15	TRBV4-2	NA	TRBJ2-3	TRBD2	CASSQGGGRGDTQYF	TGTGCCAGCAGCCAAGGTGGAGGGAGGGGTGATACGCAGTATTTT
19	TRBV24-1	few	TRBJ2-1	TRBD2	CATSDPIWTSGRTYNEQFF	TGTGCCACCAGTGACCCTATTTGGACTAGCGGGAGGACCTACAATGAGCAGTTCTTC
15	TRBV18	NA	TRBJ2-3	TRBD2	CASSRTSGSTDTQYF	TGTGCCAGCTCAAGGACTAGCGGGAGCACAGATACGCAGTATTTT
13	TRBV11-2	NA	TRBJ2-1	NA	CASSLESTSKQFF	TGTGCCAGCAGCTTAGAGTCGACTTCGAAGCAGTTCTTC
17	TRBV3-1/TRBV3-2	NA	TRBJ2-3	TRBD2	CASSQDGLAVSTDTQYF	TGTGCCAGCAGCCAAGATGGCCTAGCGGTTAGCACAGATACGCAGTATTTT
15	TRBV9	once	TRBJ1-2	NA	CASSSVRVRKYGYTF	TGTGCCAGCAGCTCGGTCAGGGTTCGAAAATATGGCTACACCTTC
17	TRBV2	NA	TRBJ1-3	TRBD1	CASSLSGQGATGNTIYF	TGTGCCAGCAGTCTGTCGGGACAGGGGGCCACTGGAAACACCATATATTTT
14	TRBV9	few	TRBJ1-1	NA	CASSGEQGTAEAFF	TGTGCCAGCAGCGGGGAACAGGGAACTGCTGAAGCTTTCTTT
13	TRBV10-3	NA	TRBJ1-1	NA	CAISERQIAEAFF	TGTGCCATCAGTGAGAGACAGATTGCGGAAGCTTTCTTT
16	TRBV29-1	NA	TRBJ2-1	TRBD2	CSVEEILAENYNEQFF	TGCAGCGTTGAAGAAATTCTAGCGGAGAACTACAATGAGCAGTTCTTC
16	TRBV7-9	NA	TRBJ1-1	NA	CASSSMGLGMNTEAFF	TGTGCCAGCAGCTCCATGGGACTGGGCATGAACACTGAAGCTTTCTTT
15	TRBV4-1	few	TRBJ2-7	TRBD2	CASSRQSGNVDEQYF	TGCGCCAGCAGCCGCCAAAGCGGGAACGTAGACGAGCAGTACTTC
14	TRBV18	NA	TRBJ1-1	TRBD1	CASSRGQGNTEAFF	TGTGCCAGCTCACGAGGACAGGGCAACACTGAAGCTTTCTTT
11	TRBV6-5	NA	TRBJ1-2	NA	CASRQNYGYTF	TGTGCCAGCCGACAGAACTATGGCTACACCTTC
12	TRBV2	NA	TRBJ1-2	NA	CASIPGGNGYTF	TGTGCCAGCATCCCTGGGGGCAATGGCTACACCTTC
13	TRBV7-2	few	TRBJ1-3	NA	CASSEAGGNTIYF	TGTGCCAGCTCGGAGGCAGGTGGAAACACCATATATTTT
14	TRBV7-2	NA	TRBJ1-1	NA	CASSLVGANTEAFF	TGTGCCAGCAGCTTAGTCGGAGCCAACACTGAAGCTTTCTTT
14	TRBV5-4	NA	TRBJ2-5	TRBD1	CASSSRQGGETQYF	TGTGCCAGCAGCTCCCGACAGGGTGGGGAGACCCAGTACTTC
15	TRBV7-2	NA	TRBJ2-1	NA	CASSSSASALNEQFF	TGTGCCAGCAGTTCATCGGCTAGCGCTCTCAATGAGCAGTTCTTC
15	TRBV6-5	NA	TRBJ1-1	TRBD1	CASSKQTGGGTEAFF	TGTGCCAGCAGTAAACAGACAGGGGGCGGCACTGAAGCTTTCTTT
12	TRBV10-2	NA	TRBJ1-2	NA	CASMRDSYGYTF	TGCGCCAGCATGCGTGATAGTTATGGCTACACCTTC
15	TRBV2	NA	TRBJ2-2	TRBD1	CASRVRTGVYGELFF	TGTGCCAGCAGAGTCAGGACAGGGGTTTACGGGGAGCTGTTTTTT
14	TRBV5-1	NA	TRBJ2-2	NA	CASSLASNTGELFF	TGCGCCAGCAGCTTGGCCTCGAACACCGGGGAGCTGTTTTTT
18	TRBV2	NA	TRBJ2-6	NA	CASGGRGELSSGANVLTF	TGTGCCAGCGGCGGTAGGGGCGAGCTCTCTTCGGGGGCCAACGTCCTGACTTTC
15	TRBV27	NA	TRBJ2-7	NA	CASSLSWGTSYEQYF	TGTGCCAGCAGTTTATCGTGGGGGACTTCCTACGAGCAGTACTTC
15	TRBV29-1	few	TRBJ2-1	NA	CSVDLTGRLYNEQFF	TGCAGCGTTGACCTTACAGGGCGGCTGTACAATGAGCAGTTCTTC
14	TRBV6-5	NA	TRBJ2-1	NA	CASSREGVHNEQFF	TGTGCCAGCTCCAGGGAGGGGGTCCACAATGAGCAGTTCTTC
15	TRBV7-8	NA	TRBJ2-5	NA	CASSQRLTVQETQYF	TGTGCCAGCAGCCAACGCCTGACAGTACAAGAGACCCAGTACTTC
13	TRBV7-6	NA	TRBJ1-5	NA	CASSYSGNQPQHF	TGTGCCAGCAGCTATTCGGGCAATCAGCCCCAGCATTTT
15	TRBV7-2	NA	TRBJ2-1	TRBD2	CASSLVAGGGREQFF	TGTGCCAGCAGCTTAGTTGCCGGGGGGGGCCGTGAGCAGTTCTTC
14	TRBV6-5	once	TRBJ2-1	NA	CASSYALALDEQFF	TGTGCCAGCAGTTACGCCTTAGCTCTGGATGAGCAGTTCTTC
8	TRBV29-1	NA	TRBJ2-5	NA	CSVDGLYF	TGCAGCGTTGATGGCCTGTACTTC